This TCR beta chain comes out of a study of blood T cell repertoires in COVID-19. Per the authors' pipeline: The assay estimated nucleated cells by amplifying reference gene primers. TCRdb keeps only in-frame clones here, not all; method: immunoSEQ multiplex PCR. From that table come the V and J calls and clone size; the DNA was used to work out D and trimming. The repertoire has 300,000 to 350,000 clones, approximately 88% of them found once; the top ten carry 1.5% to 2%. This CDR3 is 15 amino acids long. Trimming cost V 0 bases and J 6 bases, with 14 bases left between them. Per germline, CDR1 LGHDT and CDR2 YNNKEL (reference sequence).

Sequences were obtained from peripheral blood. The V call is TRBV3-1 (or the pseudogene TRBV3-2), the J call TRBJ1-2; D is possibly TRBD1 (5 bases). The sequence was collected from a woman aged 25 to 39 with COVID-19, enrolled during active disease. Here the CDR3 reads CASSQDSGPQNGYTF. The CDR3 DNA sequence: TGTGCCAGCAGCCAAGACTCAGGGCCCCAGAATGGCTACACCTTC.